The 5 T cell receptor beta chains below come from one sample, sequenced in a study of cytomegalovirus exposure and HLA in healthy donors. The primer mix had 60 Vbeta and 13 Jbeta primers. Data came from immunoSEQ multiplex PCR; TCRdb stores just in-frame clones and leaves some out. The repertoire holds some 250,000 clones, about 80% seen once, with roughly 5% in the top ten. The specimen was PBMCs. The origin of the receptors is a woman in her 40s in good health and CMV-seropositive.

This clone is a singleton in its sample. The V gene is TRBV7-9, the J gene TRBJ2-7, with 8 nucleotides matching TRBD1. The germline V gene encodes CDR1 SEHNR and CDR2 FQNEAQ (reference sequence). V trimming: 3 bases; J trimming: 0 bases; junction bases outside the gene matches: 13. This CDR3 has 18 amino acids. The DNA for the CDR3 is TGTGCCAGCAGCTTCCCGGCAGGGGGCCATCCCTTCTCCTACGAGCAGTACTTC. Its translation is CASSFPAGGHPFSYEQYF.

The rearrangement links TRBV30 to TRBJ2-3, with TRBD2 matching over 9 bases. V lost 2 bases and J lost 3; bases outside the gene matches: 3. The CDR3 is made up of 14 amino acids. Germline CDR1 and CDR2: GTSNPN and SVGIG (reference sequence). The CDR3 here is CAWSRLAETDTQYF. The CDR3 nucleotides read TGTGCCTGGAGTCGACTAGCGGAAACAGATACGCAGTATTTT.

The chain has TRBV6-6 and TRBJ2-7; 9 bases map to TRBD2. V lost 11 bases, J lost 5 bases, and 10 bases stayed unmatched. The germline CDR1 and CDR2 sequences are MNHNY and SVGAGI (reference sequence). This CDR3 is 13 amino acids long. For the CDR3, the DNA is TGTGCCTCAACCCAAGCGGGAGGAGACGAGCAGTACTTC. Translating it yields CASTQAGGDEQYF.

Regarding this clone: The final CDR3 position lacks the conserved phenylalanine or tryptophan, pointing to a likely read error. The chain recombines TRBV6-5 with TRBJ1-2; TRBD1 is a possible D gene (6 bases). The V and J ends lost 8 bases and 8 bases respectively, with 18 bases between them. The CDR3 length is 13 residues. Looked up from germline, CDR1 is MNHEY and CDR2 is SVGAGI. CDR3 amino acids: CASSRGARGGYTL. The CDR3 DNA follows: TGTGCCAGCTCCCGGGGGGCTCGTGGAGGCTACACCCTC.

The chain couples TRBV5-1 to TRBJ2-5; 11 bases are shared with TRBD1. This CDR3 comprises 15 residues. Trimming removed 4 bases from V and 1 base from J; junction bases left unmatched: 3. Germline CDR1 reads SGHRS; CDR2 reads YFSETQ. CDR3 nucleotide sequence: TGCGCCAGCAGCGGGGGGACAGGGGGCCAAGAGACCCAGTACTTC. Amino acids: CASSGGTGGQETQYF.